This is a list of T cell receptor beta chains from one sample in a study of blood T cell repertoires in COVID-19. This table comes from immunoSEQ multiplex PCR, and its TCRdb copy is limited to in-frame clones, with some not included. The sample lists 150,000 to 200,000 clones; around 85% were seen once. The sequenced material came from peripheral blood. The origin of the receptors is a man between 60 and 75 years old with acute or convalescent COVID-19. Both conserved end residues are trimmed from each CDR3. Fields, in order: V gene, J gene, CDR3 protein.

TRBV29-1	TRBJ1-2	SAIGTANYGYT
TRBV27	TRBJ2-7	ASSLGPDSYEQY
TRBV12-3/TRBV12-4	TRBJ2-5	ASSRSKQETQY
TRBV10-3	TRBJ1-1	ATRGVNTEAF
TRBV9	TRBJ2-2	ASSPVRAGFGELF
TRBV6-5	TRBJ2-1	ASRIAGEGYNEQF
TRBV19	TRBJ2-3	ASSIGTSGINTQY
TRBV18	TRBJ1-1	ASSLNVREGAF
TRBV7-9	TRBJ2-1	ASSPRPQDSSYNEQF
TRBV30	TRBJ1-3	AWIGNTIY
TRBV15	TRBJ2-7	ATSVPRDRGYEQY
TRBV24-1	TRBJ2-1	ATSVEDRSSYNEQF
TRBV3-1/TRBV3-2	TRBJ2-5	ASSPSGAEETQY
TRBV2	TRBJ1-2	ASSRQGTNYGYT
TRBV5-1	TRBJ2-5	ASSLLGLAGETQY
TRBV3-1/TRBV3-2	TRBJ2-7	ASRHTGGEQY
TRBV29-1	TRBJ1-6	SVKDRVDSPLH
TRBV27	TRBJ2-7	ASSRGSTGSYEQY
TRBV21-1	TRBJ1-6	ASTYRVSSYNSPLH
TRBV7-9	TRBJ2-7	ASSGRQPGEQY
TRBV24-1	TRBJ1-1	ATRQGAGDTEAF
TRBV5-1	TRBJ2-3	ASSKEGLAPDTQY
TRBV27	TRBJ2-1	ASSLWASGREKQF
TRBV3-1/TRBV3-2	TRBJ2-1	ASSLRIGGEQF
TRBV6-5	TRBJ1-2	ASRPTGLKFYGYT
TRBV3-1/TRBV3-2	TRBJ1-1	ASSQEGVTEAF
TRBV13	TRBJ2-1	ASSLGTSEQF
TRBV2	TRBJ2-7	ASRVTPGGYYEQY
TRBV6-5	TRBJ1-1	ASSYSRNTEAF
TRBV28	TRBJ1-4	ASSLGTDPTNEKLF
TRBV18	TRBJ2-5	ASSPAGGRETQY